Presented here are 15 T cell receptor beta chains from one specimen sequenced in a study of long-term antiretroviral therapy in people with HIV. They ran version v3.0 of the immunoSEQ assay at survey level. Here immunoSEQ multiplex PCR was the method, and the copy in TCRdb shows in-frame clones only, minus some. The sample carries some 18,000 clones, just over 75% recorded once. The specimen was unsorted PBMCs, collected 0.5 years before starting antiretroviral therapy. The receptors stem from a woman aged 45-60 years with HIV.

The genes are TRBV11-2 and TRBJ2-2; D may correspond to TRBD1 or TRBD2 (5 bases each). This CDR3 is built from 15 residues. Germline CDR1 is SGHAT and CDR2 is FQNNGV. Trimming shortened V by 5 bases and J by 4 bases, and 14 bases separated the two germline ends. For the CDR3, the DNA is TGTGCCAGCAGCACGGGGACCGCAATCACCGGGGAGCTGTTTTTT. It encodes CASSTGTAITGELFF.

The CDR3 loop reads CASSRGVGNNQPQHF. CDR3 nucleotide sequence: TGTGCCAGCAGCCGAGGGGTGGGCAACAATCAGCCCCAGCATTTT. The V and J genes are TRBV11-2 and TRBJ1-5, with a tentative D call TRBD1 (5 bases). CDR3 length: 15 residues. Germline V gene data show CDR1 as SGHAT and CDR2 as FQNNGV. Trimming removed 5 bases from V and 3 bases from J, with 14 bases in between.

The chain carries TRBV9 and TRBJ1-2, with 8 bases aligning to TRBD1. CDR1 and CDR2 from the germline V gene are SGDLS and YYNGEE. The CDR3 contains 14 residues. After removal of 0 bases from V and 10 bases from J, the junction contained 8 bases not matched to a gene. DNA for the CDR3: TGTGCCAGCAGCGTAGTAGGACAGGGCCAGGACTACACCTTC. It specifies CASSVVGQGQDYTF.

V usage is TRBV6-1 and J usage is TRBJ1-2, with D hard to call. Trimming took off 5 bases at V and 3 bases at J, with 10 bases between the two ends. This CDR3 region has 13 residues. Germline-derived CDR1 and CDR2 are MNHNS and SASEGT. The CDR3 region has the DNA TGTGCCAGCAGTCATGGGTTCTACTATGGCTACACCTTC. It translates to CASSHGFYYGYTF.

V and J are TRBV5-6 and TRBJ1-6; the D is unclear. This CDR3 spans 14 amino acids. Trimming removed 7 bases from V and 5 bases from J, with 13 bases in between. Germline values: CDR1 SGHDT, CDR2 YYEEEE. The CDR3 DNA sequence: TGTGCCAGCCCGACGATACAAGATAATTCACCCCTCCACTTT. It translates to CASPTIQDNSPLHF.

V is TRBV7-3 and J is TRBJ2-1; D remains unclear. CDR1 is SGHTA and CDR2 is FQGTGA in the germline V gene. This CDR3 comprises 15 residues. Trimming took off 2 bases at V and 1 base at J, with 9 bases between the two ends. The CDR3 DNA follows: TGTGCCAGCAGCTTATTAGTAGGGTCCTACAATGAGCAGTTCTTC. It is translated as CASSLLVGSYNEQFF.

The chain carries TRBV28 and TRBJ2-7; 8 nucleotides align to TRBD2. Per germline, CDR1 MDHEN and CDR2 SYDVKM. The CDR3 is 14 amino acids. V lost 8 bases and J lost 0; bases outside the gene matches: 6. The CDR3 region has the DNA TGTGCCAGCTGTCGGGGGGGGAGCTCCTACGAGCAGTACTTC. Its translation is CASCRGGSSYEQYF.

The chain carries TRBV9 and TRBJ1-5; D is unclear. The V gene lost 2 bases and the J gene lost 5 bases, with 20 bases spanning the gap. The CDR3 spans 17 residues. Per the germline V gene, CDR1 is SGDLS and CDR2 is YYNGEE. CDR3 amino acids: CASSVALNGVKHQPQHF. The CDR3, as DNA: TGTGCCAGCAGCGTGGCCCTTAACGGTGTAAAGCATCAGCCCCAGCATTTT.

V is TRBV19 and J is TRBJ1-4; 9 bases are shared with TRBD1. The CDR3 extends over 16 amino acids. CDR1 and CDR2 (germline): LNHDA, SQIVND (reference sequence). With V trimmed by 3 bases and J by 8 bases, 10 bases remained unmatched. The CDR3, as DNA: TGTGCCAGTAGTATGGATATACAGGGGGCTTACGAAAAACTGTTTTTT. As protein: CASSMDIQGAYEKLFF. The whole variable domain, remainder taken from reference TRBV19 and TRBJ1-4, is DGGITQSPKYLFRKEGQNVTLSCEQNLNHDAMYWYRQDPGQGLRLIYYSQIVNDFQKGDIAEGYSVSREKKESFPLTVTSAQKNPTAFYLCASSMDIQGAYEKLFFGSGTQLSVL.

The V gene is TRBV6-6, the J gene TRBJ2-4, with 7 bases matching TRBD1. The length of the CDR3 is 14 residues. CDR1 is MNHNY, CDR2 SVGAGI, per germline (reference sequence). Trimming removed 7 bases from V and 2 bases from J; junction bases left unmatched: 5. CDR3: CASTATGTKNIQYF. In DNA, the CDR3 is TGTGCCAGCACCGCGACAGGGACCAAAAACATTCAGTACTTC.

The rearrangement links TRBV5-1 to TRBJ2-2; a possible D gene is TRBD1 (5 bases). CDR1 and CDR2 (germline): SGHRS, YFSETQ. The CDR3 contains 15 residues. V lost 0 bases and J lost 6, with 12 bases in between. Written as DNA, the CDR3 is TGCGCCAGCAGCTTGGCGGGTGGGGCCGCCGGGGAGCTGTTTTTT. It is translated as CASSLAGGAAGELFF. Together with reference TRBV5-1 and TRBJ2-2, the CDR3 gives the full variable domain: KAGVTQTPRYLIKTRGQQVTLSCSPISGHRSVSWYQQTPGQGLQFLFEYFSETQRNKGNFPGRFSGRQFSNSRSEMNVSTLELGDSALYLCASSLAGGAAGELFFGEGSRLTVL.

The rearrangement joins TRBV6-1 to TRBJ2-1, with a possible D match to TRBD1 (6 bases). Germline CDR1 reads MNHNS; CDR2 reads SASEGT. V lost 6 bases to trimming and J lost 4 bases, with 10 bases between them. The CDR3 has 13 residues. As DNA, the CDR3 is TGTGCCAGCAGCCTCGGACAGTACAATGAGCAGTTCTTC. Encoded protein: CASSLGQYNEQFF.

The CDR3 protein is CASSRGTNTYNEQFF. The CDR3 region has the DNA TGTGCCAGCAGTAGGGGGACGAACACTTACAATGAGCAGTTCTTC. The V and J genes are TRBV6-5 and TRBJ2-1; possible D gene TRBD1, 6 bases. From germline, CDR1 is MNHEY and CDR2 SVGAGI. The CDR3 totals 15 residues. V shed 5 bases and J shed 4 bases, with 15 bases lying between them.

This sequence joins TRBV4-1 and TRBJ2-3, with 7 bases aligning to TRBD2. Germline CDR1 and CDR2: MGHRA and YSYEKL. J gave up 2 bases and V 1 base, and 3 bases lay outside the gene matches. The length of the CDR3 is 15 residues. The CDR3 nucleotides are TGCGCCAGCAGCCAAGGACGGGGGGACACAGATACGCAGTATTTT. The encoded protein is CASSQGRGDTDTQYF.

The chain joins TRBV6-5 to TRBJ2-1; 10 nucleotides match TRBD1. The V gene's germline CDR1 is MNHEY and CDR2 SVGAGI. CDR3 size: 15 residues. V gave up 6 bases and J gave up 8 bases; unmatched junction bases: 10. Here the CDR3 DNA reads TGTGCCAGCAGAAAATTCGGGACAGGGGAAGATGAGCAGTTCTTC. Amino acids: CASRKFGTGEDEQFF.